A selection of T cell receptor beta chains follows, all from one sample in a study of blood T cell repertoires in COVID-19. Clones were sequenced by immunoSEQ multiplex PCR, and TCRdb holds only the in-frame ones, with some missing. The sample holds 150,000 to 200,000 clones, 84% seen once. Source material: peripheral blood. Receptors originate from a woman aged 80 or over with acute or convalescent COVID-19. Both conserved end residues are part of each CDR3. D genes are given only for firm matches. Some rows mark clone size as missing; the rest say once, few, many or name a class of expanded clone.

V: TRBV11-2; D: TRBD2; J: TRBJ2-2; size: NA; DNA: TGTGCCAGCAGCCCGGGACTAGCGGGGGCGGAAGCCGGGGAGCTGTTTTTT; CDR3: CASSPGLAGAEAGELFF
V: TRBV9; D: TRBD2; J: TRBJ2-1; size: NA; DNA: TGTGCCAGCAGCGGATTTAGCGGGAGCTCCTACAATGAGCAGTTCTTC; CDR3: CASSGFSGSSYNEQFF
V: TRBV4-1; D: NA; J: TRBJ2-2; size: NA; DNA: TGCGCCAGCAGCCAGTCGGGACTCACCGGGGAGCTGTTTTTT; CDR3: CASSQSGLTGELFF
V: TRBV4-3; D: NA; J: TRBJ2-7; size: few; DNA: TGCGCCAGCAGCCAAGCGATTCCTGCGGTCGGCGGGCCCTACGAGCAGTACTTC; CDR3: CASSQAIPAVGGPYEQYF
V: TRBV19; D: NA; J: TRBJ2-1; size: NA; DNA: TGTGCCAGTAGTAGGCAGGGCAGTGAGCAGTTCTTC; CDR3: CASSRQGSEQFF
V: TRBV10-1; D: NA; J: TRBJ1-5; size: NA; DNA: TGCGCCAGCCGTGTGGAGTTCCCTAATCAGCCCCAGCATTTT; CDR3: CASRVEFPNQPQHF
V: TRBV5-1; D: NA; J: TRBJ2-6; size: NA; DNA: TGCGCCAGCAGCCCCGTCTCCTCTGGGGCCAACGTCCTGACTTTC; CDR3: CASSPVSSGANVLTF
V: TRBV15; D: NA; J: TRBJ2-2; size: NA; DNA: TGTGCCACCAGCAGATTGGACATCCCGATCTTCTCGCCTAGGAACACCGGGGAGCTGTTTTTT; CDR3: CATSRLDIPIFSPRNTGELFF
V: TRBV29-1; D: NA; J: TRBJ1-2; size: NA; DNA: TGCAGCGTCACTGGGTCTAGCTATGGCTACACCTTC; CDR3: CSVTGSSYGYTF
V: TRBV19; D: TRBD2; J: TRBJ2-1; size: NA; DNA: TGTGCCAGCGGGACTAGCCGGAACAATGAGCAGTTCTTC; CDR3: CASGTSRNNEQFF
V: TRBV5-6; D: TRBD1; J: TRBJ2-7; size: NA; DNA: TGTGCCAGCAAACACCGGGACAGGGGCTCCTACGAGCAGTACTTC; CDR3: CASKHRDRGSYEQYF
V: TRBV5-1; D: TRBD1; J: TRBJ2-3; size: NA; DNA: TGCGCCAGCAGCGGTGGACAGGGCACAGATACGCAGTATTTT; CDR3: CASSGGQGTDTQYF
V: TRBV7-2; D: TRBD1; J: TRBJ1-2; size: once; DNA: TGTGCCAGCAGCTTAGCGCCGACAAGGGGACAGAACTATGGCTACACCTTC; CDR3: CASSLAPTRGQNYGYTF
V: TRBV5-1; D: TRBD1; J: TRBJ1-1; size: NA; DNA: TGCGCCAGCAGCTTAACCTCTGGGCAGGGGGCTCGGGAAGCTTTCTTT; CDR3: CASSLTSGQGAREAFF
V: TRBV30; D: NA; J: TRBJ1-2; size: NA; DNA: TGTGCCTGGAGTGTTCTCGCGGGTAATGGCTACACCTTC; CDR3: CAWSVLAGNGYTF
V: TRBV29-1; D: TRBD1; J: TRBJ1-1; size: NA; DNA: TGCAGCGTCCGACAGGGGGGCAGCGGCACTGAAGCTTTCTTT; CDR3: CSVRQGGSGTEAFF